Sequencing of this T cell receptor (beta chain) was carried out in a study of shared T cell receptors in the human thymus. Only one count was recorded for this clone. Using immunoSEQ multiplex PCR, the repertoire was profiled, and TCRdb retains in-frame clones only, with some absent. The sample includes some 760,000 clones, 70% to 90% of them seen just once. Germline values: CDR1 MGHRA, CDR2 YSYEKL. V lost 0 bases and J lost 4; bases outside the gene matches: 18. This CDR3 spans 21 amino acids. The same sample was also used in a study of human thymus T cells. That work states: Thymic and blood repertoires seemed to favor certain V and J genes.

Sequenced: thymocytes. This clonotype was sampled from a girl under two years old with a congenital heart defect. This chain uses TRBV4-1 with TRBJ2-2; TRBD1 matches at 9 bases. CDR3 region: CASSQEGLVNRGRSGTGELFF. The CDR3 nucleotides read TGCGCCAGCAGCCAAGAAGGTCTGGTGAACAGGGGGCGAAGTGGCACCGGGGAGCTGTTTTTT.